The entry that follows covers one TCR beta chain sequence. This sample was included in a study of T cell responses to AZD1222 COVID-19 vaccine. Germline assignment: CDR1 MNHEY and CDR2 SMNVEV (reference sequence). Trimming took off 5 bases at V and 6 bases at J, with 14 bases between the two ends. The CDR3 contains 13 residues. Sequencing was performed with immunoSEQ multiplex PCR; in TCRdb, only in-frame clones are kept and a portion is missing. Found here are fewer than 120,000 clones, roughly four fifths of them singletons; the top ten hold around 4.6%. This sequence joins TRBV27 and TRBJ2-7, with TRBD1 as a possible D gene (6 bases). The clonotype originates from an adult in good health. The sequencing here drew on peripheral blood, taken on day 0 of AZD1222 vaccination. The CDR3 DNA sequence: TGTGCCAGCAGTATACACAGGGTTAGCGAGCAGTACTTC. It yields the protein CASSIHRVSEQYF.